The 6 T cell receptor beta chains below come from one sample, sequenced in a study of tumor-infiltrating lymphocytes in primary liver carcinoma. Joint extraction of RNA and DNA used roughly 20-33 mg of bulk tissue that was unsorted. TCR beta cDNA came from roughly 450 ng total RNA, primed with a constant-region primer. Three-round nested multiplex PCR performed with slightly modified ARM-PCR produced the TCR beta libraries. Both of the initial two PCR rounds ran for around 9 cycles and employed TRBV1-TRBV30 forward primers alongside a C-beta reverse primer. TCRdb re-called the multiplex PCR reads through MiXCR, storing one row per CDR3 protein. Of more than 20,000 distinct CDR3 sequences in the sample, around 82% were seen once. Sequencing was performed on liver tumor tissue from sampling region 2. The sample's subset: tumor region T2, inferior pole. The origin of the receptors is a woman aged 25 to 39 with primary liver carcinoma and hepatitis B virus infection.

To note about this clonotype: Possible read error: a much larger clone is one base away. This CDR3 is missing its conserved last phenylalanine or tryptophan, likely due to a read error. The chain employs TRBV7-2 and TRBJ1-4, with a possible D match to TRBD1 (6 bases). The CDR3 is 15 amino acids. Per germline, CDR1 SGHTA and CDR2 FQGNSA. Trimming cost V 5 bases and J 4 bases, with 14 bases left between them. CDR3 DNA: TGTGCCAGCAGCCCCCGCGGGGGGCATAATGAAAAACTGTTTTGT. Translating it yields CASSPRGGHNEKLFC.

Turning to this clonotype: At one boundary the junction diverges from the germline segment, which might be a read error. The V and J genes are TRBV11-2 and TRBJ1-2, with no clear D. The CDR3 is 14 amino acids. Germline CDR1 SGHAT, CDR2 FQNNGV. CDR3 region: CVSSLRVVNYGYTF. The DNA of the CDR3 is TGTGTCAGCAGCTTAAGGGTAGTTAACTATGGCTACACCTTC.

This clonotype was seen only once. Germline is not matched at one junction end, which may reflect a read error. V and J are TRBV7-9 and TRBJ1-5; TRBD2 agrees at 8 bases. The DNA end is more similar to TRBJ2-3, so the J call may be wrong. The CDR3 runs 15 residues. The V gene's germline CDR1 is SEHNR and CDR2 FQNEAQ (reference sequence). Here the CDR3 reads CASSLTIGRGQLQYF. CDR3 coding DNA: TGTGCCAGTAGCTTGACGATCGGGAGGGGTCAGCTCCAGTATTTT.

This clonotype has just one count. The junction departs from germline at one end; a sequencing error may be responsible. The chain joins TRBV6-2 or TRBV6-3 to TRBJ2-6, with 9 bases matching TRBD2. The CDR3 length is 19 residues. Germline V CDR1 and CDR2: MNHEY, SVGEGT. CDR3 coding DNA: TGTGCCAGCCAAGACCCTTCAGCGGGAGGTTATGGTGGGGCCAACGTCCTGATTTTC. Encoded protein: CASQDPSAGGYGGANVLIF.

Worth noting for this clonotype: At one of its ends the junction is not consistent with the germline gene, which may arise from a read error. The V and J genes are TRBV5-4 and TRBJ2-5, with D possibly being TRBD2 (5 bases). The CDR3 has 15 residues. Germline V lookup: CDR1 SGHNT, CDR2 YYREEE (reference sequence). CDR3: CVSSLGISEQETQYF. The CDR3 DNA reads TGTGTCAGCAGCTTGGGGATTAGCGAACAAGAGACCCAGTACTTC.

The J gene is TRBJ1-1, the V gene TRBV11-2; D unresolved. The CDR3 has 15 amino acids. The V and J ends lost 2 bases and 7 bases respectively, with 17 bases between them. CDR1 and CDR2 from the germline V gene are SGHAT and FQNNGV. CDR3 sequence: CASSLRRGRLIEAFF. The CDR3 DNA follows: TGTGCCAGCAGCTTAAGAAGAGGAAGGTTAATTGAAGCTTTCTTT. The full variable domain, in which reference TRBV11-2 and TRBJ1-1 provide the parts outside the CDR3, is EAGVAQSPRYKIIEKRQSVAFWCNPISGHATLYWYQQILGQGPKLLIQFQNNGVVDDSQLPKDRFSAERLKGVDSTLKIQPAKLEDSAVYLCASSLRRGRLIEAFFGQGTRLTVV.